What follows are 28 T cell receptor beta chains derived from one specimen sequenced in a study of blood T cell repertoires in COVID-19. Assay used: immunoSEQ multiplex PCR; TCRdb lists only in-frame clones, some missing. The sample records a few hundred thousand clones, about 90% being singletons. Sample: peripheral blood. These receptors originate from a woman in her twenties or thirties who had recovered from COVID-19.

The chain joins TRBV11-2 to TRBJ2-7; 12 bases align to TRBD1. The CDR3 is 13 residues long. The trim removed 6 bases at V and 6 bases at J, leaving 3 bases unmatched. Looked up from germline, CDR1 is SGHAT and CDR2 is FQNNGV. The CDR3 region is CASRGQGAPEQYF. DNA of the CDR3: TGTGCCAGCAGGGGACAGGGGGCCCCCGAGCAGTACTTC.

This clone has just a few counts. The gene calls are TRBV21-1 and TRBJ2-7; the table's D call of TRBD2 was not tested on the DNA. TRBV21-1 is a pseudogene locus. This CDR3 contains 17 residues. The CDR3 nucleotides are TGTGCCAGCAGCAAAGTGGAAGGGCGGGTTTGCTCCTACGAGCAGTACTTC. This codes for CASSKVEGRVCSYEQYF.

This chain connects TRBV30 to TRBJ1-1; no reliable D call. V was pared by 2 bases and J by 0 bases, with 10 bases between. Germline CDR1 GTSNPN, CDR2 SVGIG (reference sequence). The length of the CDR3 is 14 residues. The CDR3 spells CAWSSGVMNTEAFF. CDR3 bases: TGTGCCTGGAGTTCCGGGGTCATGAACACTGAAGCTTTCTTT.

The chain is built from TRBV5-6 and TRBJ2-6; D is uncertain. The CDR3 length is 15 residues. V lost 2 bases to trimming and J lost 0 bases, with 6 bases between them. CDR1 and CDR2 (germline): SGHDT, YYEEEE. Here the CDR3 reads CASSLSYSGANVLTF. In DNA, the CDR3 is TGTGCCAGCAGCTTAAGCTACTCTGGGGCCAACGTCCTGACTTTC.

The CDR3 spells CANRLKQSGNQPQHF. CDR3 DNA sequence: TGTGCAAATCGCTTAAAACAGTCGGGCAATCAGCCCCAGCATTTT. This rearrangement joins TRBV12-2 to TRBJ1-5; the listed D gene, TRBD1, was not tested against the DNA. TRBV12-2 is listed as a pseudogene. CDR3 length: 15 residues.

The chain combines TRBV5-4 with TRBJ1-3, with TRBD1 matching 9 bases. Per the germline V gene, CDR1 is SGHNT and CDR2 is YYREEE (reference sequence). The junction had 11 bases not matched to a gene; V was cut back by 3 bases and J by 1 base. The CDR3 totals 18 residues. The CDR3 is CASSSGTGTYKSGNTIYF. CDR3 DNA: TGTGCCAGCAGCTCAGGGACAGGGACGTACAAATCTGGAAACACCATATATTTT. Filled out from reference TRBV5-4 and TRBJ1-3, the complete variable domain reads ETGVTQSPTHLIKTRGQQVTLRCSSQSGHNTVSWYQQALGQGPQFIFQYYREEENGRGNFPPRFSGLQFPNYSSELNVNALELDDSALYLCASSSGTGTYKSGNTIYFGEGSWLTVV.

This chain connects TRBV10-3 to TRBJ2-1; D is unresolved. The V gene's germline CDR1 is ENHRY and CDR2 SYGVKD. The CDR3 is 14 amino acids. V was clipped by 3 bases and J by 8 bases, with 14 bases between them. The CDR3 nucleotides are TGTGCCATCAGTGAAAAGGCTAGTGGCGATGAGCAGTTCTTC. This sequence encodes CAISEKASGDEQFF.

Written as DNA, the CDR3 is TGCGCCAGCAGCCCGGGACCGGGAGTGGAAGCCCAGCATTTT. This gives the protein CASSPGPGVEAQHF. This chain links TRBV4-1 with TRBJ1-5, with TRBD1 as a possible D gene (5 bases). The germline V and J ends were trimmed by 4 bases and 11 bases, with 18 bases remaining between them. Germline loops: CDR1 MGHRA, CDR2 YSYEKL. CDR3 length: 14 residues.

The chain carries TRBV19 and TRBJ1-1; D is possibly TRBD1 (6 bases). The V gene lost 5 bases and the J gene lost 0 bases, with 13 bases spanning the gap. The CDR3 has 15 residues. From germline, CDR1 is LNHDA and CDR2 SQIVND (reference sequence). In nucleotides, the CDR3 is TGTGCCAGTAGTGCCGGACAGAACATGAACACTGAAGCTTTCTTT. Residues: CASSAGQNMNTEAFF. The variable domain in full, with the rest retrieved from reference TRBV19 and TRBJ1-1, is DGGITQSPKYLFRKEGQNVTLSCEQNLNHDAMYWYRQDPGQGLRLIYYSQIVNDFQKGDIAEGYSVSREKKESFPLTVTSAQKNPTAFYLCASSAGQNMNTEAFFGQGTRLTVV.

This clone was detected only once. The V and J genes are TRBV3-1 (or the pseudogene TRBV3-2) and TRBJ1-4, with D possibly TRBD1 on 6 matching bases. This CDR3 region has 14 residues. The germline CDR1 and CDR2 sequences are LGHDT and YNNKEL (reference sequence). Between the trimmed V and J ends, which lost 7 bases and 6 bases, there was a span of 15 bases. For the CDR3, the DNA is TGTGCCAGCACTAGGGGGACCCGTGATGAAAAACTGTTTTTT. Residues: CASTRGTRDEKLFF.

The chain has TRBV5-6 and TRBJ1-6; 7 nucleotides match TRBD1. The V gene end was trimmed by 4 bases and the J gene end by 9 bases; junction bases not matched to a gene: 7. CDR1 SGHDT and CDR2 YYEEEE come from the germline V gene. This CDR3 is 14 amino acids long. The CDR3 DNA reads TGTGCCAGCAGCCCGGGACAGAGTGGTTCACCCCTCCACTTT. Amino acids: CASSPGQSGSPLHF.

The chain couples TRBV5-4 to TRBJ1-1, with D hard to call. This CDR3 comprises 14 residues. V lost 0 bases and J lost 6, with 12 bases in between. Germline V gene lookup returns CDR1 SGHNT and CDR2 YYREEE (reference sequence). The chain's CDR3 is CASSLDAGRPEAFF. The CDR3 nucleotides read TGTGCCAGCAGCTTGGATGCAGGTCGGCCTGAAGCTTTCTTT.

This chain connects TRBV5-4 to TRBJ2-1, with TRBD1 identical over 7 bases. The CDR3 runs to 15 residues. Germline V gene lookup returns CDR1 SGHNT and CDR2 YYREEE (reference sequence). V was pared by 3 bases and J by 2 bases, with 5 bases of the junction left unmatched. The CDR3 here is CASSSRDRAYNEQFF. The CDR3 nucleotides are TGTGCCAGCAGCTCCCGGGACAGAGCCTACAATGAGCAGTTCTTC. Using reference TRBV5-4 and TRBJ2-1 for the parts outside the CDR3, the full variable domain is ETGVTQSPTHLIKTRGQQVTLRCSSQSGHNTVSWYQQALGQGPQFIFQYYREEENGRGNFPPRFSGLQFPNYSSELNVNALELDDSALYLCASSSRDRAYNEQFFGPGTRLTVL.

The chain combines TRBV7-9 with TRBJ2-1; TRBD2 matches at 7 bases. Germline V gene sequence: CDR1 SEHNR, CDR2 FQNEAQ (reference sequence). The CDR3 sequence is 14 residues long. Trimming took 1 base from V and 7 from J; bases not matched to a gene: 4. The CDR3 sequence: CASSLEAGLNEQFF. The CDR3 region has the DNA TGTGCCAGCAGCTTAGAAGCGGGGCTAAATGAGCAGTTCTTC.

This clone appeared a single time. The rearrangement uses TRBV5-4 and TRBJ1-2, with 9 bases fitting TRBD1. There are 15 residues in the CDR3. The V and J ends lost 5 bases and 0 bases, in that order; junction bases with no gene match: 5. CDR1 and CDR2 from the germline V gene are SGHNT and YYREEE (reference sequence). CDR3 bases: TGTGCCAGCAGTAATAGGACAGGGGCTAACTATGGCTACACCTTC. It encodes CASSNRTGANYGYTF.

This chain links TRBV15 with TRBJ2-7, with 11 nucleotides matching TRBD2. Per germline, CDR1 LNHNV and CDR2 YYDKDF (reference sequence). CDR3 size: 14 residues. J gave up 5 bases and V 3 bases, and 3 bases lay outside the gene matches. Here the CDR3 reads CATSSSGRANEQYF. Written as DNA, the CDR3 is TGTGCCACCAGCAGTAGCGGGAGGGCCAACGAGCAGTACTTC.

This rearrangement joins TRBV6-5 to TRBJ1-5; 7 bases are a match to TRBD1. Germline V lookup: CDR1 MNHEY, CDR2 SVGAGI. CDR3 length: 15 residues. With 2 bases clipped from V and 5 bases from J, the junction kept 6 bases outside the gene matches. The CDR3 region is CASSYLGQLDQPQHF. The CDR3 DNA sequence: TGTGCCAGCAGTTACCTGGGACAGTTGGATCAGCCCCAGCATTTT.

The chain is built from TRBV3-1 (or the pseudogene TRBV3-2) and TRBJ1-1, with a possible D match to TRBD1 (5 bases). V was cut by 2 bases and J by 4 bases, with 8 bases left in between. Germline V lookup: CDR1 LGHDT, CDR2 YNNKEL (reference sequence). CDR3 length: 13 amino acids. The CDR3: CASSQRGSTEAFF. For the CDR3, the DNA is TGTGCCAGCAGCCAAAGGGGAAGCACTGAAGCTTTCTTT.

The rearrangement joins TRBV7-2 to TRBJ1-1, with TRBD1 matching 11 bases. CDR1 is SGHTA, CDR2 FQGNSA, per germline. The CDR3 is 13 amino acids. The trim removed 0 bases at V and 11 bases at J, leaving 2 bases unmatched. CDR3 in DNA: TGTGCCAGCAGCTTAGCGGGGACAGGGGGGGCTTTCTTT. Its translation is CASSLAGTGGAFF.

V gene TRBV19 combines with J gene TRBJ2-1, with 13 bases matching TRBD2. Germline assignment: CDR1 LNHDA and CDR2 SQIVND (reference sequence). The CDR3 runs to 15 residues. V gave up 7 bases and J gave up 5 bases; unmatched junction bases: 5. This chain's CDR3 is CASNELAGGNNEQFF. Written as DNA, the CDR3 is TGTGCCAGTAACGAACTAGCGGGGGGGAACAATGAGCAGTTCTTC. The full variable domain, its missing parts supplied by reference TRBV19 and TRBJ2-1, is DGGITQSPKYLFRKEGQNVTLSCEQNLNHDAMYWYRQDPGQGLRLIYYSQIVNDFQKGDIAEGYSVSREKKESFPLTVTSAQKNPTAFYLCASNELAGGNNEQFFGPGTRLTVL.

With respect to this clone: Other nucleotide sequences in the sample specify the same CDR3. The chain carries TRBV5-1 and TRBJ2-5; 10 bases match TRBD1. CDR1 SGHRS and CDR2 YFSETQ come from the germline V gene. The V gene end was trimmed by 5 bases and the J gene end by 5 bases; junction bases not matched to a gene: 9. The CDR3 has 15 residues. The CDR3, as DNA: TGCGCCAGCAGTTCCCCGGGACAGGGGCAGGAGACCCAGTACTTC. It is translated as CASSSPGQGQETQYF.

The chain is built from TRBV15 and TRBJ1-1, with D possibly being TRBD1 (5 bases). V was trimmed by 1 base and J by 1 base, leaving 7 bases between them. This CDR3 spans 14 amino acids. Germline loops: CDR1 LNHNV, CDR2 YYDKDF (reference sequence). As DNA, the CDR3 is TGTGCCACCAGCAGAGTGCAGGGGAACACTGAAGCTTTCTTT. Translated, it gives CATSRVQGNTEAFF.

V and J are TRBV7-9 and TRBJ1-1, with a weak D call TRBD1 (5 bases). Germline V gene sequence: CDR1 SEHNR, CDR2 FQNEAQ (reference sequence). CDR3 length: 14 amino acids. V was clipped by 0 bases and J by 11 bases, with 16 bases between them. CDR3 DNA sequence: TGTGCCAGCAGCTTAGCGACGTGGTCAGGGCGGGCTTTCTTT. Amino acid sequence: CASSLATWSGRAFF.

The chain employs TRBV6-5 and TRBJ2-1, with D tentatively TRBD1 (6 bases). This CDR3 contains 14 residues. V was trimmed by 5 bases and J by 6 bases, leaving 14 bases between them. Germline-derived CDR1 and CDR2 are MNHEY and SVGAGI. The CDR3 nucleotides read TGTGCCAGCAGTAAGGACAGCGCACTCAATGAGCAGTTCTTC. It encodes CASSKDSALNEQFF.

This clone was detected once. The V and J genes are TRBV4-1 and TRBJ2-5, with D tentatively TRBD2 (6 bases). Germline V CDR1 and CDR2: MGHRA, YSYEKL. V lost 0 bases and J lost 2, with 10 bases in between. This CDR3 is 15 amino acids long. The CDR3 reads CASSQDSGTQETQYF. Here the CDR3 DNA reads TGCGCCAGCAGCCAAGATTCCGGGACTCAAGAGACCCAGTACTTC.

The CDR3 DNA follows: TGTGCCAGCAGTTTGTGGGGAGAATATGGCTACACCTTC. The encoded protein is CASSLWGEYGYTF. The chain combines TRBV12-3 or TRBV12-4 with TRBJ1-2; unclear D gene. Trimming took 3 bases from V and 5 from J, leaving 10 bases between them. The CDR3 contains 13 residues.

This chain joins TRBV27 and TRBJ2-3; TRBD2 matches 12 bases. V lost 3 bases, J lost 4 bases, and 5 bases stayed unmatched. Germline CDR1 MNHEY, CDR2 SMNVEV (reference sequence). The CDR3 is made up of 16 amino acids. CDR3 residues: CASSFYLAGGPDTQYF. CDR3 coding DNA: TGTGCCAGCAGTTTCTACCTAGCGGGGGGGCCAGATACGCAGTATTTT.

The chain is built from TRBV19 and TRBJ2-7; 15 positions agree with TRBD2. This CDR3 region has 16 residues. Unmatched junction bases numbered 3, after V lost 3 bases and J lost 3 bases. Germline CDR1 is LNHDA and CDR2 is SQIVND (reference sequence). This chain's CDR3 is CASSMGLAGGGYEQYF. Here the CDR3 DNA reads TGTGCCAGTAGTATGGGACTAGCGGGAGGTGGCTACGAGCAGTACTTC.